This entry features one T cell receptor (beta chain) sequence. The clone's antigen remains unknown. Qualities for individual bases were not recorded, and no much larger clone is one base off. This sample also contains other DNA sequences that code for the same CDR3. The sample originates from a study of shared clonotypes between healthy human individuals (dated by TCRdb to the early 2020s). As for the study more broadly: The cohort comprised two women and three men aged 18 to 49 years. To increase sequencing depth and limit assay-specific biases, TCR repertoire library preparation and sequencing were carried out by different laboratories using diverse techniques. Per donor, three plates each were used for CD4 naive and CD4 memory, two for CD8 naive, and one for CD8 memory. Leukapheresis yielded between about 0.9 and 10 billion PBMCs per donor. The study deeply sequenced blood TCR repertoires of about 5 healthy adults to estimate repertoire size and the extent of clonotype sharing between individuals.

Broad study findings and their caveats: Across a handful of donors, roughly 5.4% of naive CD4, more than 3% of naive CD8, under 2.5% of memory CD4, and about 0.44% of memory CD8 clonotypes were shared. Larger estimated clonotype richness was generally found for naive subsets than for memory subsets. Compared with non-shared clonotypes, the clonotypes found in all four sorted-subset donors had higher generation probabilities. Because the study included only a small number of donors, the genetic and exposure-history diversity represented was limited. Based on pairwise subsampling, the degree of clonotype sharing among donors was expected to be affected by sequencing depth. Sampling was restricted to blood, and TCR repertoires in tissue are likely to differ from TCR repertoires in blood. Incomplete sequencing was indicated by rarefaction of sorted-subset datasets, despite the large sequencing depth.

The donors were healthy, HIV-negative adults who had no recently reported acute infections or vaccinations. Every donor was a Caucasian adult living in Nashville, Tennessee, USA. Magnetic negative selection was used to enrich CD4+ T cells, after which naive cells were positively selected on CD45RA and the negative fraction became the memory subset. Blood was collected by leukapheresis, and PBMCs were isolated by Ficoll-Histopaque density gradient centrifugation and then cryopreserved in liquid nitrogen vapor phase. Analytical flow cytometry was used to check the purity and quantity of every magnetically sorted T cell population. From each sorted fraction, genomic DNA was isolated and quantified by UV absorbance on a Nanodrop 2000c. Trimmed from V: 8 bases; trimmed from J: 4 bases; junction bases lacking a gene match: 1. From the germline V gene, CDR1 is SNHLY and CDR2 is FYNNEI. The CDR3 covers 12 residues, taking in both the cysteine and the phenylalanine. This entry keeps only the CDR3 DNA: 36 bases, framed from base 1.

Using the deep immunoSEQ assay, TCR CDR3 regions were amplified from genomic DNA by multiplex PCR. Extracted genomic DNA from each cell subset was distributed evenly across all wells of several immunoSEQ 96-well plates, and each plate was treated as a replicate. For sorted subsets, approximately 190 ng of genomic DNA, equivalent to 30,000 or so T cell genomes, went into each replicate PCR. Purified libraries were quantified with a Qubit 3.0 fluorometer, sized on a Bioanalyzer 2100, and re-quantified with the KAPA Library Quantification kit. Every immunoSEQ 96-well plate was sequenced on a dedicated single-read 150-cycle Illumina NextSeq 550 flow cell. Concerning the study's data processing: Because the immunoSEQ output held only junctional sequences and lacked quality scores, the filtering could not match the filtering applied to full-length reads. Sequences were annotated with PyIR, a Python wrapper for IgBLAST v1.9, and V/J genes and CDR3 were assigned using IMGT germline references. Reads with weak V/J assignments (E-value above 1e-6), missing CDR3, stop codons, out-of-frame junctions, or ambiguous translated residues were removed. V3J clonotypes were defined as sequences sharing an identical inferred V gene, J gene, and CDR3 amino acid sequence. Percentage overlap between repertoires was calculated by dividing the number of shared unique clonotypes by the size of the smaller repertoire. Richness of each repertoire was evaluated using RTK rarefaction, the Chao1 estimator, and Recon v2.1 estimates of unobserved clonotypes. Generation probabilities were computed with OLGA for all TCRbeta clonotypes obtained by the gDNA method from several donors. TCRdb re-hosts the immuneACCESS table, in-frame sequences only. Its copies lack some clones; in the studies checked, an unresolved V gene accounts for under half of them, and the cause for the rest is not known. Clone size and V and J calls were adopted from that table, with D and trimming inferred from the DNA. Across this sample there are millions of clones, with approximately 90% seen only once. Clones ranked in the top ten supply around 0.14% of the sample.

The sequenced material came from naive CD4+ T cells sorted from blood. The cell subset or site label, as the study defines it: CD45RA+ positively selected. The clonotype was recovered from a young man in good health. The sequence links TRBV2 to TRBJ2-1; the junction holds 8 bases that match TRBD1. The CDR3 region: CASGTGYNEQFF. The nucleotide sequence is TGTGCCAGCGGGACAGGTTACAATGAGCAGTTCTTC.